This T cell receptor beta chain stems from a study of shared clonotypes between healthy human individuals. This CDR3 comprises 19 residues. V gave up 0 bases and J gave up 4 bases, with 25 bases separating them. The germline CDR1 and CDR2 sequences are MGHRA and YSYEKL. In the original analysis: ImmunoSEQ supplied junction-only sequences lacking quality scores, so filtering was different. The table came from immunoSEQ multiplex PCR; TCRdb's copy has only in-frame clones and leaves some out. The V and J calls and clone size are taken from that table; D and trimming were inferred from the DNA. The sample consists of roughly 680,000 clones, 55% to 75% of them appearing once.

V and J are TRBV4-1 and TRBJ2-7, with D tentatively TRBD1 or TRBD2 (5 bases each). The sequenced sample was memory CD4+ T cells sorted from blood. Indicated subset: CD45RA-negative fraction. The receptor was derived from a woman aged 30 to 39 in good health. CDR3 bases: TGCGCCAGCAGCCAAGATTTCGGTGGGCTCCGGGACGGATCTTACGAGCAGTACTTC. Translation: CASSQDFGGLRDGSYEQYF.